Presented here are 14 T cell receptor beta chains from one specimen sequenced in a study of CD8+ T cells in alopecia areata. RNA, once extracted, was reverse transcribed into cDNA for use as the sequencing template. Assay used: immunoSEQ multiplex PCR; TCRdb lists only in-frame clones, some missing. The sample consists of approximately 220,000 clones, 35% to 40% of them appearing once. Treatment meaning: oral pan-JAK inhibitor, 5-10 mg twice daily. This specimen was CD4+ T cells sorted from blood, taken around week 30, from a patient treated with tofacitinib. Receptor source: a human donor with alopecia areata.

The chain recombines TRBV29-1 with TRBJ2-7; 7 bases map to TRBD1. The CDR3 totals 14 residues. Germline CDR1 is SQVTM and CDR2 is ANQGSEA. Trimming took 6 bases from V and 1 from J; bases not matched to a gene: 9. The CDR3 loop reads CSVRDRRDSYEQYF. The DNA for the CDR3 is TGCAGCGTCCGGGACAGAAGAGATTCCTACGAGCAGTACTTC.

The chain joins TRBV10-3 to TRBJ1-1; no clear D. Germline CDR1 reads ENHRY; CDR2 reads SYGVKD. The CDR3 has 12 residues. The V end was cut by 4 bases, the J end by 5 bases, with 8 bases between. CDR3 DNA: TGTGCCATCAGTGGAATACGGACTGAAGCTTTCTTT. Its protein is CAISGIRTEAFF.

The rearrangement links TRBV19 to TRBJ1-6; no clear D gene. The germline V gene encodes CDR1 LNHDA and CDR2 SQIVND (reference sequence). Trimming shortened V by 3 bases and J by 9 bases, and 6 bases separated the two germline ends. This CDR3 contains 12 residues. CDR3: CASSMRSSPLHF. In DNA form, the CDR3 reads TGTGCCAGTAGTATGAGAAGTTCACCCCTCCACTTT.

The chain is built from TRBV5-1 and TRBJ2-7, with 7 bases identical to TRBD2. There are 15 residues in the CDR3. After removal of 0 bases from V and 6 bases from J, the junction contained 9 bases not matched to a gene. Germline-derived CDR1 and CDR2 are SGHRS and YFSETQ. The CDR3 DNA follows: TGCGCCAGCAGCTTGGACGGCGGCGGGAGAGGCGAGCAGTACTTC. It translates to CASSLDGGGRGEQYF.

Only a few counts were recorded for this clone. The V and J genes are TRBV5-1 and TRBJ2-1; unclear D gene. V lost 2 bases and J lost 5, with 5 bases in between. This CDR3 has 12 residues. Germline-derived CDR1 and CDR2 are SGHRS and YFSETQ. The CDR3 DNA reads as TGCGCCAGCAGCTTTTATGACAATGAGCAGTTCTTC. Amino acid sequence: CASSFYDNEQFF.

V gene TRBV27 combines with J gene TRBJ1-2; perhaps TRBD1 as D (6 bases). CDR1 and CDR2 (germline): MNHEY, SMNVEV (reference sequence). CDR3 size: 13 residues. The ends were cut back, 7 bases at V and 4 bases at J, with 13 bases in the middle. The CDR3 loop is CASTLRRGYGYTF. Here the CDR3 DNA reads TGTGCCAGCACACTTCGCAGGGGCTATGGCTACACCTTC.

The chain links TRBV19 to TRBJ2-1, with TRBD1 matching over 8 bases. The CDR3 contains 13 residues. CDR1 and CDR2 (germline): LNHDA, SQIVND (reference sequence). V was clipped by 10 bases and J by 2 bases; unmatched bases: 4. The CDR3 nucleotides read TGTGCCATAGGACAGGGTACCTACAATGAGCAGTTCTTC. Its protein is CAIGQGTYNEQFF.

The gene calls are TRBV4-2 and TRBJ2-3, with D perhaps matching TRBD2 (5 bases). Per the germline V gene, CDR1 is LGHNA and CDR2 is YNFKEQ. The CDR3 consists of 13 residues. Deletions cut 0 bases from V and 6 bases from J, with 7 bases between. The CDR3 loop reads CASSQDPGDTQYF. The CDR3 DNA follows: TGTGCCAGCAGCCAAGATCCGGGGGATACGCAGTATTTT.

The rearrangement joins TRBV29-1 to TRBJ1-1; TRBD1 might be the D (5 bases). In germline, CDR1 is SQVTM, CDR2 ANQGSEA. This CDR3 has 16 residues. V was shortened by 0 bases and J by 1 base, with 15 bases between the two germline ends. CDR3 DNA sequence: TGCAGCGTTGAAGATATGGACACCGGGTGGAACACTGAAGCTTTCTTT. This translates into CSVEDMDTGWNTEAFF.

With regard to this clone: Additional DNA sequences in this sample encode the identical CDR3. The chain carries TRBV2 and TRBJ2-5, with D possibly being TRBD1 (6 bases). V lost 6 bases and J lost 5, with 10 bases in between. CDR1 is SNHLY and CDR2 is FYNNEI in the germline V gene. The CDR3 spans 12 residues. CDR3 in amino acids: CASSRGLETQYF. The CDR3 DNA follows: TGTGCCAGCAGCAGGGGTCTCGAGACCCAGTACTTC.

On this clone itself: This sample includes further DNA sequences coding for the same CDR3. The gene calls are TRBV2 and TRBJ2-7, with 13 bases that match TRBD2. Germline values: CDR1 SNHLY, CDR2 FYNNEI. V shed 8 bases, J shed 2 bases, and the junction held 3 bases outside the gene matches. The length of the CDR3 is 14 residues. This chain's CDR3 is CASSGTSGTYEQYF. In nucleotides, the CDR3 is TGTGCCAGCTCCGGGACTAGCGGGACCTACGAGCAGTACTTC.

This CDR3 is CAWSVRGAYGYTF. The CDR3 nucleotides are TGTGCCTGGAGTGTAAGGGGGGCCTATGGCTACACCTTC. The genes are TRBV30 and TRBJ1-2, with D possibly matching TRBD1 (6 bases). This CDR3 has 13 residues. Deletions cut 0 bases from V and 4 bases from J, with 9 bases between. Germline V gene data show CDR1 as GTSNPN and CDR2 as SVGIG (reference sequence).

There are a few counts of this clone. V and J are TRBV15 and TRBJ2-3; 15 bases are shared with TRBD2. The CDR3 length is 18 residues. Trimming cost V 2 bases and J 6 bases; bases outside gene matches: 9. Per the germline V gene, CDR1 is LNHNV and CDR2 is YYDKDF (reference sequence). The CDR3 reads CATSRRSPGTSGGDTQYF. CDR3 coding DNA: TGTGCCACCAGCAGACGTAGTCCCGGGACTAGCGGGGGGGATACGCAGTATTTT.

The V and J genes are TRBV30 and TRBJ1-4; D is perhaps TRBD1 (5 bases). Deletions cut 0 bases from V and 7 bases from J, with 12 bases between. From germline, CDR1 is GTSNPN and CDR2 SVGIG (reference sequence). The CDR3 has 14 amino acids. The CDR3 nucleotides are TGTGCCTGGAGTGTAGGGGATTCGGGTGAAAAACTGTTTTTT. Translated, it gives CAWSVGDSGEKLFF.